This TCR beta chain was captured in a study of Tregs in tolerant kidney transplant recipients. Study-wide results and limits: Findings come from small patient numbers and require larger validation. Tregs expanded with activated donor B cells seemed most donor-specific. Biological reproducibility was not directly addressed, but technical replication error appeared minimal.

The CDR3 totals 16 residues. Germline V gene data show CDR1 as SGHRS and CDR2 as YFSETQ. V was clipped by 3 bases and J by 2 bases, with 14 bases between them. In the case of this clone: Antigen unknown.

The data were produced by immunoSEQ multiplex PCR, yet TCRdb's version contains in-frame clones alone and is incomplete. The data hold roughly 120,000 clones, with around 94% observed a single time. The rearrangement uses TRBV5-1 and TRBJ2-2; perhaps D is TRBD1 or TRBD2 (5 bases each). This TCR derives from a human donor in good health. The sample was CD4+ T cells from blood. CDR3 residues: CASSSHLRGNTGELFF. In DNA form, the CDR3 reads TGCGCCAGCAGCTCACATTTACGGGGCAACACCGGGGAGCTGTTTTTT.